The clone carrying this T cell receptor (beta chain) was seen ten or more times. These data originate in a study of read filtering for tumor transcriptome and immune sequencing. From roughly 390 ng of RNA, a library with molecular barcoded alpha/delta and beta/gamma adaptors was made. From the reads, TCRdb called clonotypes with MiXCR, one entry per CDR3 protein. The repertoire has around 65,000 distinct CDR3 sequences, roughly 18% of them found once; the top ten carry 11%. The V end lost 7 bases, the J end lost 0 bases, and 15 bases lay between the germline ends. The CDR3 runs to 16 residues. The source is a donor at least 40 years old with multiple myeloma. The sequencing sample was made of a population of CD138-negative cells sorted from bone marrow. The genes are TRBV12-3 or TRBV12-4 and TRBJ2-2, with D unresolved. CDR3 loop: CASIPTIGANTGELFF. CDR3 DNA: TGTGCCAGCATCCCCACTATAGGAGCGAACACCGGGGAGCTGTTTTTT.